The 23 T cell receptor beta chains below were found in one sample sequenced in a study of CD8 T cells in ankylosing spondylitis. TCRdb recomputed calls from the 5' RACE reads with MiXCR, one row per CDR3 protein. Of about 360,000 distinct CDR3 sequences listed, 20% to 25% are singletons. Sequencing was carried out using blood, either unsorted or a sorted T cell fraction (not recorded which). The source is a male donor with ankylosing spondylitis or in good health (not recorded which).

This clonotype turned up a few times. The J gene is TRBJ2-1, the V gene TRBV29-1; possibly TRBD1 or TRBD2 for D (5 bases each). Trimming pared 0 bases from V and 15 bases from J, leaving 15 bases between. The CDR3 is 12 residues long. Germline V lookup: CDR1 SQVTM, CDR2 ANQGSEA. Here the CDR3 reads CSVEEGPTQRFF. CDR3 DNA sequence: TGCAGCGTTGAAGAGGGACCCACTCAGCGGTTCTTC.

The chain is built from TRBV30 and TRBJ2-3, with a tentative D call TRBD2 (5 bases). This CDR3 has 15 residues. Trimming took 4 bases from V and 0 from J, leaving 14 bases between them. CDR1 is GTSNPN and CDR2 is SVGIG in the germline V gene (reference sequence). The DNA for the CDR3 is TGTGCCTGGACGCTAGCCGCGACTAGCACAGATACGCAGTATTTT. It yields the protein CAWTLAATSTDTQYF. Full variable domain (outside the CDR3, taken from reference TRBV30 and TRBJ2-3): SQTIHQWPATLVQPVGSPLSLECTVEGTSNPNLYWYRQAAGRGLQLLFYSVGIGQISSEVPQNLSASRPQDRQFILSSKKLLLSDSGFYLCAWTLAATSTDTQYFGPGTRLTVL.

Only a few counts were recorded for this clonotype. V gene TRBV2 combines with J gene TRBJ2-7, with TRBD1 matching over 11 bases. Per germline, CDR1 SNHLY and CDR2 FYNNEI. The CDR3 has 15 residues. The V and J ends lost 4 bases and 3 bases, in that order; junction bases with no gene match: 5. In DNA, the CDR3 is TGTGCCAGCAGTGGAGGACAGGGGGCAGTCTACGAGCAGTACTTC. It specifies CASSGGQGAVYEQYF.

The V call is TRBV20-1, the J call TRBJ1-1, with D possibly matching TRBD1 (5 bases). The CDR3 runs to 13 residues. The V gene's germline CDR1 is DFQATT and CDR2 SNEGSKA (reference sequence). Trimming shortened V by 1 base and J by 4 bases, and 10 bases separated the two germline ends. CDR3 region: CSARGWGGTEAFF. CDR3 coding DNA: TGCAGTGCTAGAGGGTGGGGCGGCACTGAAGCTTTCTTT.

The chain employs TRBV12-3 or TRBV12-4 and TRBJ2-7; D is possibly TRBD2 (5 bases). Trimming took 2 bases from V and 11 from J, leaving 16 bases between them. This CDR3 contains 13 residues. The CDR3 bases are TGTGCCAGCAGTTTATCCGGGATCTCGGGGAAGTACTTC. This translates into CASSLSGISGKYF.

The V gene is TRBV20-1, the J gene TRBJ2-3; D is uncertain. The germline gives CDR1 DFQATT, CDR2 SNEGSKA (reference sequence). This CDR3 is 14 amino acids long. Trimming took off 1 base at V and 1 base at J, with 9 bases between the two ends. CDR3 nucleotides: TGCAGTGCTAGAGCTTTTTTGGGCACAGATACGCAGTATTTT. Protein product: CSARAFLGTDTQYF.

This clonotype was seen a few times. The junction departs from germline at one end; a sequencing error may be responsible. The J gene is TRBJ2-7, the V gene TRBV7-7; the match to TRBD1 covers 7 bases. CDR1 and CDR2 (germline): SSHAT, FNYEAQ (reference sequence). The CDR3 runs 13 residues. The CDR3 DNA follows: TGTGCTAGCAGCTTTGGACAGGACTACGAGCAGTACTTC. This codes for CASSFGQDYEQYF.

V is TRBV2 and J is TRBJ2-7; D gene uncertain. The CDR3 totals 12 residues. V lost 2 bases and J 5 bases, leaving 7 bases between the germline ends. The V gene's germline CDR1 is SNHLY and CDR2 FYNNEI. The CDR3 region has the DNA TGTGCCAGCAGTGAATGGCAGAACGAGCAGTACTTC. Translated, it gives CASSEWQNEQYF. The whole variable domain, filled in from reference TRBV2 and TRBJ2-7, reads EPEVTQTPSHQVTQMGQEVILRCVPISNHLYFYWYRQILGQKVEFLVSFYNNEISEKSEIFDDQFSVERPDGSNFTLKIRSTKLEDSAMYFCASSEWQNEQYFGPGTRLTVT.

This clonotype appeared a few times. This chain links TRBV4-1 with TRBJ1-1; TRBD1 matches 7 bases. Germline loops: CDR1 MGHRA, CDR2 YSYEKL. V was pared by 0 bases and J by 4 bases, with 5 bases of the junction left unmatched. The CDR3 contains 15 residues. The CDR3 is CASSQDPWTGTEAFF. CDR3 sequence (DNA): TGCGCCAGCAGCCAAGATCCTTGGACAGGCACTGAAGCTTTCTTT.

This clonotype has just a few counts. J is TRBJ2-2 and V is TRBV7-9, with D unresolved. The germline V gene has CDR1 SEHNR and CDR2 FQNEAQ (reference sequence). This CDR3 has 16 residues. V lost 3 bases to trimming and J lost 4 bases, with 15 bases between them. The CDR3 region is CASSFQATHTTGELFF. The CDR3, as DNA: TGTGCCAGCAGCTTTCAGGCAACTCACACCACCGGGGAGCTGTTTTTT. Supplemented by reference TRBV7-9 and TRBJ2-2, the full variable domain reads DTGVSQNPRHKITKRGQNVTFRCDPISEHNRLYWYRQTLGQGPEFLTYFQNEAQLEKSRLLSDRFSAERPKGSFSTLEIQRTEQGDSAMYLCASSFQATHTTGELFFGEGSRLTVL.

This sequence joins TRBV7-9 and TRBJ1-1; D unclear. V dropped 5 bases and J dropped 1 base, with 14 bases sitting between them. The germline CDR1 and CDR2 sequences are SEHNR and FQNEAQ (reference sequence). The CDR3 covers 15 residues. CDR3 loop: CASSPPGLQNTEAFF. Here the CDR3 DNA reads TGTGCCAGCAGCCCGCCTGGACTCCAGAACACTGAAGCTTTCTTT.

This clonotype appeared a few times. V and J are TRBV6-5 and TRBJ1-2; no reliable D call. Germline CDR1 reads MNHEY; CDR2 reads SVGAGI. Deletions cut 4 bases from V and 2 bases from J, with 11 bases between. This CDR3 has 14 residues. The DNA for the CDR3 is TGTGCCAGCAGTTTCTCGACATGGAACTATGGCTACACCTTC. Its translation is CASSFSTWNYGYTF.

This clonotype was seen once. This chain links TRBV29-1 with TRBJ2-2; 8 bases are shared with TRBD1. From germline, CDR1 is SQVTM and CDR2 ANQGSEA. The CDR3 contains 15 residues. Unmatched junction bases numbered 7, after V lost 0 bases and J lost 7 bases. Written as DNA, the CDR3 is TGCAGCGTTGAAGATCGGGCAGGGGGCCTCGGGGAGCTGTTTTTT. Its translation: CSVEDRAGGLGELFF.

The chain recombines TRBV7-2 with TRBJ2-1; D is uncertain. The CDR3 covers 13 residues. Germline-derived CDR1 and CDR2 are SGHTA and FQGNSA. Trimming removed 4 bases at V and 8 bases at J, with 12 bases between. This chain's CDR3 is CASSSRLGDEQFF. CDR3 nucleotides: TGTGCCAGCAGCTCACGACTTGGGGATGAGCAGTTCTTC.

The rearrangement joins TRBV12-3 or TRBV12-4 to TRBJ2-2; D remains unclear. V was trimmed by 7 bases and J by 6 bases, leaving 9 bases between them. The CDR3 length is 12 residues. The CDR3 loop reads CASIDGSGELFF. The CDR3 nucleotides read TGTGCCAGCATCGACGGGTCCGGGGAGCTGTTTTTT.

The chain uses TRBV12-3 or TRBV12-4 and TRBJ2-1; 9 bases map to TRBD1. V lost 6 bases to trimming and J lost 8 bases; unmatched junction nucleotides: 8. The CDR3 is 14 amino acids. DNA of the CDR3: TGTGCCAGCAGCGGGACAGGGAGGATGGATGAGCAGTTCTTC. Translating it yields CASSGTGRMDEQFF.

This clonotype has only a few counts. This rearrangement joins TRBV9 to TRBJ2-3, with D uncertain. This CDR3 has 12 residues. Trimming shortened V by 0 bases and J by 5 bases, and 4 bases separated the two germline ends. Germline lookup yields CDR1 SGDLS and CDR2 YYNGEE. The CDR3 region is CASSVAGDTQYF. The CDR3 nucleotides are TGTGCCAGCAGCGTAGCAGGAGATACGCAGTATTTT.

This clonotype has just a few counts. The chain carries TRBV6-5 and TRBJ2-1, with 8 nucleotides matching TRBD1. Germline CDR1 and CDR2: MNHEY and SVGAGI. This CDR3 comprises 18 residues. V was pared by 0 bases and J by 7 bases, with 14 bases of the junction left unmatched. The CDR3, as DNA: TGTGCCAGCAGTTACTCGATGGCGGCAGGGGGCTTGGGGAATGAGCAGTTCTTC. Protein product: CASSYSMAAGGLGNEQFF.

V usage is TRBV4-1 and J usage is TRBJ2-7; tentatively, D is TRBD1 or TRBD2 (6 bases each). Germline V gene sequence: CDR1 MGHRA, CDR2 YSYEKL. Trimming left V 5 bases short and J 0 bases short, with 20 bases between. This CDR3 contains 17 residues. The DNA for the CDR3 is TGCGCCAGCAGCAAAGGGGGGCCGGGACTGATCTCCTACGAGCAGTACTTC. Encoded protein: CASSKGGPGLISYEQYF.

The chain uses TRBV30 and TRBJ2-1; TRBD1 matches at 8 bases. The CDR3 spans 12 residues. The germline V gene encodes CDR1 GTSNPN and CDR2 SVGIG (reference sequence). With V trimmed by 7 bases and J by 4 bases, 3 bases remained unmatched. The CDR3 here is CASRDRYNEQFF. The CDR3 coding sequence is TGTGCCTCCCGGGACAGGTACAATGAGCAGTTCTTC.

The rearrangement uses TRBV9 and TRBJ2-3; the match to TRBD2 covers 14 bases. V trimming: 0 bases; J trimming: 2 bases; junction bases outside the gene matches: 2. Germline-derived CDR1 and CDR2 are SGDLS and YYNGEE. The CDR3 sequence is 17 residues long. CDR3 DNA sequence: TGTGCCAGCAGCGTAGGGACTAGCGGGGGGCCCACAGATACGCAGTATTTT. It codes for CASSVGTSGGPTDTQYF.

The chain joins TRBV7-9 to TRBJ2-6; D remains unclear. CDR3 length: 16 amino acids. Trimming took off 7 bases at V and 0 bases at J, with 13 bases between the two ends. Germline V gives CDR1 SEHNR, CDR2 FQNEAQ (reference sequence). The DNA of the CDR3 is TGTGCCAGCACGCAATCAGTCAACTCTGGGGCCAACGTCCTGACTTTC. Protein: CASTQSVNSGANVLTF.

The chain has TRBV12-3 or TRBV12-4 and TRBJ1-5; D is ambiguous. This CDR3 contains 11 residues. The germline V and J ends were trimmed by 5 bases and 12 bases, with 11 bases remaining between them. The CDR3 reads CASSNLFGQHF. Here the CDR3 DNA reads TGTGCCAGCAGTAATCTTTTCGGCCAGCATTTT.